These 15 T cell receptor beta chains were all obtained from the same sample, sequenced in a study of shared clonotypes between healthy human individuals. Here immunoSEQ multiplex PCR was the method, and the copy in TCRdb shows in-frame clones only, minus some. Among roughly 2.2 million clones listed, 90% to 95% were seen once. The sequenced sample consisted of naive CD4+ T cells from PBMCs. Subset meaning: CD45RA+ positively selected. The receptors originated from a man aged 18 to 29 in good health. Some clones in this sample may be carry-over from other donors' samples.

This chain uses TRBV28 with TRBJ2-3, with a possible D match to TRBD2 (6 bases). This CDR3 region has 16 residues. Trimming stripped 6 bases from V and 0 bases from J, with 16 bases between. Germline V gene data show CDR1 as MDHEN and CDR2 as SYDVKM. The CDR3: CASRPFYGGSTDTQYF. The CDR3 coding sequence is TGTGCCAGCAGACCTTTCTACGGGGGAAGCACAGATACGCAGTATTTT.

The rearrangement links TRBV30 to TRBJ1-2; 9 bases are a match to TRBD1. The CDR3 is 14 residues long. CDR1 is GTSNPN and CDR2 is SVGIG in the germline V gene (reference sequence). Germline trimming cut 3 bases from V and 4 bases from J; bases unmatched to any gene: 6. CDR3 in amino acids: CAWRHRGRIYGYTF. The CDR3 nucleotides read TGTGCCTGGAGACACAGGGGGCGAATCTATGGCTACACCTTC. Full variable domain (remainder filled in from reference TRBV30 and TRBJ1-2): SQTIHQWPATLVQPVGSPLSLECTVEGTSNPNLYWYRQAAGRGLQLLFYSVGIGQISSEVPQNLSASRPQDRQFILSSKKLLLSDSGFYLCAWRHRGRIYGYTFGSGTRLTVV.

J is TRBJ2-1 and V is TRBV9; perhaps TRBD1 as D (6 bases). V was pared by 0 bases and J by 2 bases, with 9 bases between. CDR1 and CDR2 (germline): SGDLS, YYNGEE. The CDR3 spans 15 residues. The CDR3 DNA reads TGTGCCAGCAGCGTAGGACAGGCAACCTACAATGAGCAGTTCTTC. It specifies CASSVGQATYNEQFF.

The chain links TRBV2 to TRBJ2-7, with TRBD1 matching 8 bases. The CDR3 is 14 amino acids. The germline gives CDR1 SNHLY, CDR2 FYNNEI. V lost 7 bases, J lost 7 bases, and 12 bases stayed unmatched. CDR3 sequence: CASKSEGQAWEQYF. In DNA, the CDR3 is TGTGCCAGCAAATCTGAGGGACAGGCGTGGGAGCAGTACTTC. Full variable domain (remainder filled in from reference TRBV2 and TRBJ2-7): EPEVTQTPSHQVTQMGQEVILRCVPISNHLYFYWYRQILGQKVEFLVSFYNNEISEKSEIFDDQFSVERPDGSNFTLKIRSTKLEDSAMYFCASKSEGQAWEQYFGPGTRLTVT.

J is TRBJ2-5 and V is TRBV15; possible D gene TRBD2, 5 bases. Germline lookup yields CDR1 LNHNV and CDR2 YYDKDF (reference sequence). V was pared by 1 base and J by 7 bases, with 19 bases between. The CDR3 runs 16 residues. For the CDR3, the DNA is TGTGCCACCAGCAGAGGGGTCCGGGGTGGGTTTGGGACCCAGTACTTC. Residues: CATSRGVRGGFGTQYF.

The chain employs TRBV5-1 and TRBJ2-7; D call uncertain. CDR1 and CDR2 from the germline V gene are SGHRS and YFSETQ. Trimming removed 4 bases at V and 7 bases at J, with 6 bases between. This CDR3 region has 10 residues. The CDR3, as DNA: TGCGCCAGCAGCCCTCGAGAGCAGTACTTC. It codes for CASSPREQYF.

The rearrangement links TRBV27 to TRBJ1-1; 7 bases agree with TRBD1. Germline assignment: CDR1 MNHEY and CDR2 SMNVEV (reference sequence). The junction had 8 bases not matched to a gene; V was cut back by 3 bases and J by 1 base. The CDR3 spans 16 residues. The CDR3 loop is CASSFRGQYPNTEAFF. The CDR3 nucleotides are TGTGCCAGCAGTTTTAGGGGACAGTACCCGAACACTGAAGCTTTCTTT.

This clone was found a few times. This sequence joins TRBV28 and TRBJ1-5, with D maybe TRBD1 (6 bases). The CDR3 spans 15 residues. V was trimmed by 8 bases and J by 0 bases, leaving 14 bases between them. CDR1 is MDHEN and CDR2 is SYDVKM in the germline V gene. The CDR3 reads CASAPGHSSNQPQHF. The DNA for the CDR3 is TGTGCCAGCGCTCCGGGACACAGTAGCAATCAGCCCCAGCATTTT.

The V call is TRBV28, the J call TRBJ1-5; D may be TRBD1 (6 bases). The V end was cut by 7 bases, the J end by 4 bases, with 11 bases between. The CDR3 totals 13 residues. Germline assignment: CDR1 MDHEN and CDR2 SYDVKM. CDR3 nucleotides: TGTGCCAGCACCCAGGGGATTAATCAGCCCCAGCATTTT. It codes for CASTQGINQPQHF.

The chain has TRBV13 and TRBJ2-1; TRBD1 matches 8 bases. CDR3 size: 15 residues. The germline V gene has CDR1 PRHDT and CDR2 FYEKMQ (reference sequence). V shed 2 bases and J 4 bases; nucleotides not matched to a gene: 4. The CDR3 spells CASSLTGGKYNEQFF. CDR3 nucleotide sequence: TGTGCCAGCAGCTTAACAGGGGGGAAATACAATGAGCAGTTCTTC.

This chain joins TRBV19 and TRBJ2-3; tentatively, D is TRBD1 (6 bases). CDR1 is LNHDA, CDR2 SQIVND, per germline (reference sequence). The V end was cut by 6 bases, the J end by 1 base, with 14 bases between. This CDR3 contains 15 residues. The CDR3 here is CASSDRPGGTDTQYF. The CDR3, as DNA: TGTGCCAGTAGCGACAGGCCCGGGGGCACAGATACGCAGTATTTT.

This clone was seen once. V gene TRBV21-1 combines with J gene TRBJ2-7; the D call of TRBD1 is as the table states it, not checked on the DNA. TRBV21-1 has pseudogene status. The CDR3 is 15 amino acids. The CDR3 bases are TGTGCCAGCAGCAAAAAGAAACAGGGGTTCGACGAGCAGTACTTC. This translates into CASSKKKQGFDEQYF.

The rearrangement links TRBV6-1 to TRBJ1-4, with unresolved D. Germline V CDR1 and CDR2: MNHNS, SASEGT. The V end was cut by 6 bases, the J end by 5 bases, with 4 bases between. The CDR3 covers 11 residues. As DNA, the CDR3 is TGTGCCAGCAGGGGGAATGAAAAACTGTTTTTT. This sequence encodes CASRGNEKLFF.

CDR3 region: CASSPLDREETQYF. CDR3 sequence (DNA): TGCGCCAGCAGTCCCTTGGACAGGGAAGAGACCCAGTACTTC. The chain has TRBV5-1 and TRBJ2-5; 8 nucleotides line up with TRBD1. Germline CDR1 SGHRS, CDR2 YFSETQ. The V segment lost 5 bases and the J segment 3 bases; nucleotides outside the gene matches: 6. The CDR3 has 14 residues.

The genes are TRBV6-6 and TRBJ2-5, with D unclear. Germline-derived CDR1 and CDR2 are MNHNY and SVGAGI (reference sequence). The CDR3 consists of 14 residues. The V and J ends lost 6 bases and 3 bases respectively, with 14 bases between them. In DNA, the CDR3 is TGTGCCAGCAGATCCTCCCCCGCGGAAGAGACCCAGTACTTC. Encoded protein: CASRSSPAEETQYF.